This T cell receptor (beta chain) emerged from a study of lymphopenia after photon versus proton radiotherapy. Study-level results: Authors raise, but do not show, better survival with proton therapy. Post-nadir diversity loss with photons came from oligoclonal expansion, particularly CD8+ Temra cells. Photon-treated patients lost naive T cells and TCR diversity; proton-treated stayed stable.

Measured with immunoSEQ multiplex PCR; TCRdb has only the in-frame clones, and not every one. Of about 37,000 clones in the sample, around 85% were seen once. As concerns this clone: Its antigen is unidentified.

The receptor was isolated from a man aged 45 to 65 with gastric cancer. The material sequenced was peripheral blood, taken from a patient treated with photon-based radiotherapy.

CDR3 bases: TGTGCCTGGAGTGGAGCAGGACTCTATGGCTACACCTTC. Translating gives CAWSGAGLYGYTF. V gene TRBV30 combines with J gene TRBJ1-2; D unresolved. The CDR3 spans 13 residues. V was cut by 1 base and J by 4 bases, with 10 bases left in between. Germline values: CDR1 GTSNPN, CDR2 SVGIG (reference sequence).